The rows below give T cell receptor beta chains drawn from one sample of a study of blood T cell repertoires in COVID-19. The method was immunoSEQ multiplex PCR; TCRdb's version includes in-frame clones alone and lacks a portion of them. The sample holds fewer than 300,000 clones, approximately 80% seen once. The sequenced sample consisted of peripheral blood. Receptor source: a woman in her sixties or seventies with active or convalescent COVID-19. CDR3s include the opening cysteine and the closing phenylalanine or tryptophan. D genes are given only for firm matches. The listing skips clone size in some rows; elsewhere it reads once, few, many or a size class.

>few|15|-|TRBJ1-3|TRBV7-6
TGTGCCAGCAGCTTAGCGCCCGGGGCTGGAAACACCATATATTTT
CASSLAPGAGNTIYF
>-|15|-|TRBJ1-6|TRBV19
TGTGCCAGTAGTCGCCAGATTATCTATAATTCACCCCTCCACTTT
CASSRQIIYNSPLHF
>-|14|TRBD1|TRBJ2-1|TRBV7-3
TGTGCCAGCAGCCCCGAGGGGGCGTACAATGAGCAGTTCTTC
CASSPEGAYNEQFF
>-|14|-|TRBJ1-2|TRBV4-2
TGTGCCAGCAGCCAAGACAGGAGGACCTATGGCTACACCTTC
CASSQDRRTYGYTF
>-|16|-|TRBJ1-2|TRBV11-1
TGTGCCAGCAGCTTAGAGGGAGCAGGCCCACTCTATGGCTACACCTTC
CASSLEGAGPLYGYTF
>-|15|-|TRBJ2-3|TRBV7-2
TGTGCCAGCAGCCTACGGGGGACCAACACAGATACGCAGTATTTT
CASSLRGTNTDTQYF
>many|15|-|TRBJ2-1|TRBV15
TGTGCCACCAGCAGAGATCGGTCCGGGGGCAATGAGCAGTTCTTC
CATSRDRSGGNEQFF
>few|13|-|TRBJ2-2|TRBV7-2
TGTGCCAGCAGAGACATAGCGGCCGGGGAGCTGTTTTTT
CASRDIAAGELFF
>-|14|-|TRBJ2-7|TRBV5-6
TGTGCCAGCATCGGGACATTAGAACATTACGAGCAGTACTTC
CASIGTLEHYEQYF
>-|17|TRBD1|TRBJ2-7|TRBV27
TGTGCCAGCAGTTTATCCATCGCAGGGGGCGCAACCCACGAGCAGTACTTC
CASSLSIAGGATHEQYF
>-|14|-|TRBJ1-1|TRBV3-1/TRBV3-2
TGTGCCAGCAGCCAAGGGTCGGGTGAATTCCAAGCTTTCTTT
CASSQGSGEFQAFF
>-|12|-|TRBJ2-2|TRBV25-1
TGTGCCAGCACCCCACCCGGCGGGGAGCTGTTTTTT
CASTPPGGELFF
>-|14|TRBD2|TRBJ2-5|TRBV25-1
TGTGCCAGCAGCGACCCGGGGGGGCCAGAGACCCAGTACTTC
CASSDPGGPETQYF
>-|14|-|TRBJ2-2|TRBV9
TGTGCCAGCAGCGCAGGGACTGGGGCCGGGGAGCTGTTTTTT
CASSAGTGAGELFF
>-|12|-|TRBJ1-1|TRBV29-1
TGCAGCGTTGTACATATGAACACTGAAGCTTTCTTT
CSVVHMNTEAFF
>-|15|TRBD1|TRBJ1-4|TRBV3-1/TRBV3-2
TGTGCCAGCAGCCGAGGACAGGGGGAGTATGAAAAACTGTTTTTT
CASSRGQGEYEKLFF
>-|12|-|TRBJ1-1|TRBV14
TGTGCCAGCCGAAGAAATGCGGAGGAAGCTTTCTTT
CASRRNAEEAFF
>-|16|TRBD1|TRBJ2-1|TRBV27
TGTGCCAGCAGTGGACAGGGCCAGAGCTCCTACAATGAGCAGTTCTTC
CASSGQGQSSYNEQFF